This T cell receptor beta chain stems from a study of regulatory T cells in long-lasting Graves disease (dated by TCRdb to about 2021). With respect to the entire study: In the newly diagnosed Graves' disease group, patients had been taking antithyroid drugs for less than 3 months. Patients with persistent Graves' disease were compared with patients with newly diagnosed Graves' disease using TCR sequencing and RNA sequencing of peripheral blood. The study was conducted in China and was registered as a clinical trial. A total of 33 samples were covered by TCR sequencing, comprising some 13 persistent and 20 or so newly diagnosed Graves' disease patients.

According to the study, the label for this sample's time point signals: newly diagnosed GD, antithyroid drugs for less than 3 months. RNA was extracted from PBMCs in TRIzol for both TCR sequencing and RNA sequencing. The diagnosis of Graves' disease was made according to American Thyroid Association guidelines. Recruitment of patients was carried out at an endocrinology department in Xi'an, China. From each patient, about 9 milliliters of peripheral blood was collected into an EDTA anticoagulant tube. Ficoll Paque Plus density gradient separation was used to isolate PBMCs, and no additional T cell sorting was done. An Agilent 2100 Bioanalyzer and agarose gel were used to check RNA quality, while a NanoDrop 2000 measured RNA concentration. Comments on this clonotype: What this receptor recognizes is not known. No base qualities exist here, and no much larger clone lies one base off it.

Study-wide findings and limitations: As a limitation, the authors acknowledged that the small sample size may reduce accuracy. More public clonotypes were shared among persistent patients (around 3,000) than among newly diagnosed patients (966). Preferential use of TRBV28, TRBJ1-2 and TRBJ2-5 was observed in persistent disease, whereas TRBV20-1 and TRBJ2-1 were favored in newly diagnosed disease. Compared with newly diagnosed patients, persistent Graves' disease patients had lower TCR Shannon entropy and fewer highly expanded clones, which suggests clonal expansion. Because the primary lesion, thyroid tissue, could not be accessed, the study looked at peripheral blood alone. Sequencing and analysis were limited to the TCR beta chain.

Libraries were built with multiplex PCR. The run used an Illumina HiSeq 4000. CDR3 regions were amplified by Arm-PCR with iRepertoire HTBI primers to construct TCR beta libraries. Before sequencing, the PCR products went through gel purification. Turning to the authors' computational methods: Gene usage analysis of CDR3 amino acid clonotypes used the 62 TRBV and some 13 TRBJ segments found across samples. Filtered high-quality paired reads were merged into contigs using COPE and FqMerger. BLAST was used to align contigs to IMGT TRBV, TRBD and TRBJ reference genes, with CDR3 defined following IMGT. Highly expanded clones were defined as clonotypes with a frequency above 0.1%. Shannon entropy was used to measure repertoire diversity, and the Gini coefficient was used to measure V-J evenness. Public clonotypes were defined as clonotypes shared by more than one individual. The public reads were reanalyzed by TCRdb: fastp trimming at Q25, MiXCR alignment, in-frame beta chains only. Rows matching on CDR3 protein sequence are summarized as one entry with the most common DNA and genes. The V and J calls and clone size are TCRdb's, not the authors'. The sample profile shows about 520,000 distinct CDR3 sequences; around 11% of them were found once. About 8.9% of the sample is in the top ten clones.

In the germline V gene (reference sequence), CDR1 corresponds to PRHDT and CDR2 to FYEKMQ. V is reduced by 5 bases and J by 8 bases, leaving a spacing of 33 bases between them. Reading from cysteine to phenylalanine, the CDR3 counts 19 amino acids. The DNA shown is the 57-base CDR3, in frame from base 1. The same sample was also studied in work on T cells in Graves' hyperthyroidism and ophthalmopathy. The second study's paper adds: Stable Graves' hyperthyroidism was defined as the absence of progression to ophthalmopathy over 18 months of follow-up. Hyperthyroidism patients were newly diagnosed, with disease duration under 2 months, and aged 18 to 65 years. Exclusion was applied to patients with uncontrolled infections, other autoimmune diseases, pregnancy or lactation. Clinical symptoms, serum thyroxine and TRAb, thyroid ultrasound, and orbital computed tomography formed the basis for the diagnoses. The TCR CDR3 was subjected to a first round of RT-PCR using the HTBI primer set and the Qiagen OneStep RT-PCR kit. Most expanded thyroid clonotypes (frequency above 0.001) were also found in blood, which suggests that blood repertoires may mirror thyroid immune responses. Ophthalmopathy was separated from stable hyperthyroidism by a 13 V-J signature model, with approximately 85% sensitivity and about 81% specificity obtained in cross-validation and 80%/75% obtained in testing. During validation, the model predicted progression to ophthalmopathy a median of around 6 months ahead of onset, with roughly 65% sensitivity and under 85% specificity. To identify distinguishing TCR V-J signatures, a discovery cohort of some 100 patients was used, comprising roughly 45 with Graves' ophthalmopathy and around 60 with stable Graves' hyperthyroidism. An independent validation cohort of fewer than 20 hyperthyroidism patients and 17 patients who later progressed to ophthalmopathy tested prospective prediction of ophthalmopathy. The roughly 94 discovery patients were randomly split 7:3 into training and test sets. In addition, the study compared T-cell repertoires in thyroid tissue and in blood from six Graves' hyperthyroidism patients. Once sampling was done, hyperthyroidism patients were given methimazole at a starting dose of 30 mg daily, whereas ophthalmopathy patients were given high-dose intravenous methylprednisolone. A second multiplex PCR round built the libraries, followed by size selection and purification. The libraries were sequenced on an Illumina HiSeq2000 using paired-end 100 bp reads. SOAPnuke was used to process the raw data, throwing out any read that contained adapters or uncalled bases, had a mean Phred below 15, or lacked an exact constant-primer or identifier match. High-quality paired reads were merged using COPE v1.2.5, and each unique nucleotide sequence was defined as a clonotype. MiTCR v1.1 was used to align clonotypes to the IMGT TRBV, TRBD and TRBJ reference segments. Only V-J combinations with frequency above 0.0001, covering about 99% of repertoires, were analysed. A TCS score was defined as the ratio between F50 (clonal expansion) and ExV (chaos), using BLOSUM62-based TCRdist between CDR3 peptides within each V-J. Welch's t-statistics and random forest reduced roughly 500 V-J features to roughly 13, which were used in a naive Bayes classifier (R e1071). No statistical method was used to fix the sample size in advance, and group allocation was not hidden from the investigators. The paper reports TCR Vbeta CDR3 sequencing of more than 120 peripheral blood samples: over 40 ophthalmopathy, under 85 hyperthyroidism and roughly 17 progressor patients.

This receptor chain uses TRBV13 and TRBJ1-2; TRBD1 is a possible D gene, resting on 5 matching bases. The specimen was peripheral blood mononuclear cells (PBMCs), collected at new diagnosis, from a patient treated with antithyroid drugs. This TCR was recovered from a woman aged 25-40 years with Graves disease. Donor details come from another sample of the same person, matched by shared clones. Here the CDR3 is given as CASSRLWGVMQTSLAGYTF. Here is the DNA: TGTGCCAGCAGCCGATTATGGGGGGTGATGCAGACATCGTTGGCGGGCTACACCTTC. The full variable domain, completed from the reference TRBV13 and TRBJ1-2 proteins outside the CDR3, reads AAGVIQSPRHLIKEKRETATLKCYPIPRHDTVYWYQQGPGQDPQFLISFYEKMQSDKGSIPDRFSAQQFSDYHSELNMSSLELGDSALYFCASSRLWGVMQTSLAGYTFGSGTRLTVV.